This TCR beta chain was identified in a study of regulatory T cells in long-lasting Graves disease. Time point here: newly diagnosed GD, antithyroid drugs for less than 3 months. Preparation of the TCR library used RNA extracted from PBMCs. V lost 5 bases to trimming and J lost 5 bases, with 16 bases between them. The CDR3 is 14 residues long. With iRepertoire HTBI primers and Arm-PCR of CDR3 regions, TCR beta libraries were built. Each CDR3 protein is one row after TCRdb ran MiXCR on the multiplex PCR reads. The table lists about 430,000 distinct CDR3 sequences, 15% of them singletons. The same sample was also used in a study of T cells in Graves' hyperthyroidism and ophthalmopathy. That publication notes: The study enrolled patients aged 18 to 65 with newly diagnosed hyperthyroidism of under 2 months' duration.

The sequencing here drew on peripheral blood mononuclear cells (PBMCs), taken at new diagnosis, from a patient treated with antithyroid drugs. The sequence was collected from a woman aged 40 to 50 with Graves disease. The rearrangement links TRBV12-3 or TRBV12-4 to TRBJ2-7, with a tentative D call TRBD2 (6 bases). As DNA, the CDR3 is TGTGCCAGCAGTGTTTATGGGGGAGGAGACGAGCAGTACTTC. Its translation is CASSVYGGGDEQYF.